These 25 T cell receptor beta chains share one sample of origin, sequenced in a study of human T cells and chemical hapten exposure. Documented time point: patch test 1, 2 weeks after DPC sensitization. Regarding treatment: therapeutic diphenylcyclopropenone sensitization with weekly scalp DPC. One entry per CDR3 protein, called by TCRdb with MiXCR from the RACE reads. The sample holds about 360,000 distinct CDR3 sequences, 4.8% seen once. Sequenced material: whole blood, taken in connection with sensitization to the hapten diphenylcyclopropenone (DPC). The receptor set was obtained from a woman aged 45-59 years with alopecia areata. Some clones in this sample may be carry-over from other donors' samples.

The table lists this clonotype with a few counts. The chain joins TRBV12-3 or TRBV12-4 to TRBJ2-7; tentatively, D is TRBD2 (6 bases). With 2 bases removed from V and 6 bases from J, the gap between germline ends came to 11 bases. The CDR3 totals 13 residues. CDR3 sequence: CASSLRRGTEQYF. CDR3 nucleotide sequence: TGTGCCAGCAGTTTAAGGAGGGGTACCGAGCAGTACTTC.

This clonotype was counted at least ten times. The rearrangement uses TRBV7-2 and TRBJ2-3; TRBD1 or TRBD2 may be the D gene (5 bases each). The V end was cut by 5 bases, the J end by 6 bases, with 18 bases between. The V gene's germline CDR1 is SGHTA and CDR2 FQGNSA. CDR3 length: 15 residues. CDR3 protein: CASSPTNGAFDTQYF. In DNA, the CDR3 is TGTGCCAGCAGCCCGACCAACGGGGCCTTCGATACGCAGTATTTT.

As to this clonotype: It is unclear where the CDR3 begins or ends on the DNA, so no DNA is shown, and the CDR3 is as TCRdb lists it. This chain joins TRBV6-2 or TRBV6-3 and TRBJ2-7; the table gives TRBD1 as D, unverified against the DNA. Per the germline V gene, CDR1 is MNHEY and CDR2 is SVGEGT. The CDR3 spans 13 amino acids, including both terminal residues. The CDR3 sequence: CASSTSGAYEQYF.

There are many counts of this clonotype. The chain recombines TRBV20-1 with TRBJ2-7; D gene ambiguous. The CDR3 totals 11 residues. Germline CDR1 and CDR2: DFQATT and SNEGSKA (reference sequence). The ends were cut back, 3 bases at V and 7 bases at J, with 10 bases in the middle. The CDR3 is CSASMVGEQYF. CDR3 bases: TGCAGTGCTAGCATGGTCGGGGAGCAGTACTTC.

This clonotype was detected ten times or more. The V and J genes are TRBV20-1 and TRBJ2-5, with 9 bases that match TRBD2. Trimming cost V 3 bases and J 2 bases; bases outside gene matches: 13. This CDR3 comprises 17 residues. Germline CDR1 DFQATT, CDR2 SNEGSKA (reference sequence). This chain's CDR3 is CSASPKSGGPLQETQYF. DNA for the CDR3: TGCAGTGCTAGCCCGAAGAGCGGGGGGCCGCTACAAGAGACCCAGTACTTC.

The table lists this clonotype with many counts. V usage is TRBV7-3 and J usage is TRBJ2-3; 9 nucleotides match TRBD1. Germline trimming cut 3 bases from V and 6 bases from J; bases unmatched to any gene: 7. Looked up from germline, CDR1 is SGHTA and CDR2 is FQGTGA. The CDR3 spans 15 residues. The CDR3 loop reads CASSFDRGWADTQYF. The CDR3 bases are TGTGCCAGCAGCTTCGACAGGGGGTGGGCGGATACGCAGTATTTT. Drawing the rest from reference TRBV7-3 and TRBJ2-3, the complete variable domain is GAGVSQTPSNKVTEKGKYVELRCDPISGHTALYWYRQSLGQGPEFLIYFQGTGAADDSGLPNDRFFAVRPEGSVSTLKIQRTERGDSAVYLCASSFDRGWADTQYFGPGTRLTVL.

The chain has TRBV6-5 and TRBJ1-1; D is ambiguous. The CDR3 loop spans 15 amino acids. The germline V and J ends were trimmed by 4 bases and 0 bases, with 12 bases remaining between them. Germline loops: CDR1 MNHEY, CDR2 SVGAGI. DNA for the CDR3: TGTGCCAGCAGTTTCCTACCGGTTGTGAACACTGAAGCTTTCTTT. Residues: CASSFLPVVNTEAFF.

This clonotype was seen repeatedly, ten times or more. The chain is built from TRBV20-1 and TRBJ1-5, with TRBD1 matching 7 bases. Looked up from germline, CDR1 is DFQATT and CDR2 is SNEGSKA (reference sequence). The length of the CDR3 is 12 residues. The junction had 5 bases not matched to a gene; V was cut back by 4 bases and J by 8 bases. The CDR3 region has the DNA TGCAGTGCTAAGACAGGGTCGGAGCCCCAGCATTTT. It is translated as CSAKTGSEPQHF.

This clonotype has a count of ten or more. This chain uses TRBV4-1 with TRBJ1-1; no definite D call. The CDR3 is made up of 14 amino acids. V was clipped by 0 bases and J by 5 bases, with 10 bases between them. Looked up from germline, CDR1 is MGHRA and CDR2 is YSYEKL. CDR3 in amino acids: CASSQEPRGTEAFF. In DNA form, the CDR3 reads TGCGCCAGCAGCCAAGAGCCCCGGGGTACTGAAGCTTTCTTT.

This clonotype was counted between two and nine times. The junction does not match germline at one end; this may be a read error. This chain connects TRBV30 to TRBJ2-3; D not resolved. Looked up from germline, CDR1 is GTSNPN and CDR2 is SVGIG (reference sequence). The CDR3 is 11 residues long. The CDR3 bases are TGTGCCTGGAGTGTACAAACAGCCCGGGTTTTT. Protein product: CAWSVQTARVF.

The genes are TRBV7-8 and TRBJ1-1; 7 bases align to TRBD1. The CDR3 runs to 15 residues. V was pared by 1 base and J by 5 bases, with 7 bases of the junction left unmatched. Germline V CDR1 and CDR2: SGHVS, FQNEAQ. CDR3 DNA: TGTGCCAGCAGCTTAGGGGTAGGGGGCTTGACTGAAGCTTTCTTT. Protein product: CASSLGVGGLTEAFF.

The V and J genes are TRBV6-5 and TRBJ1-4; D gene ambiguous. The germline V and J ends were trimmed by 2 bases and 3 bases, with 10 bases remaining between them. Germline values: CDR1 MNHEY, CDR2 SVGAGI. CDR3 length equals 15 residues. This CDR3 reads CASSYQRSSNEKLFF. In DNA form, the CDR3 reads TGTGCCAGCAGTTACCAGAGATCGTCTAATGAAAAACTGTTTTTT.

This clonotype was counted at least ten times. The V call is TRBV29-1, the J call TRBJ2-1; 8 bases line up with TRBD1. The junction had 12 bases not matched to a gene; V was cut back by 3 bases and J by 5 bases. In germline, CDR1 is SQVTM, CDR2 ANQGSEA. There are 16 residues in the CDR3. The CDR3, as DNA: TGCAGCGTTGACCCCGGGGCAGGGGGCCTCGACAATGAGCAGTTCTTC. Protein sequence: CSVDPGAGGLDNEQFF.

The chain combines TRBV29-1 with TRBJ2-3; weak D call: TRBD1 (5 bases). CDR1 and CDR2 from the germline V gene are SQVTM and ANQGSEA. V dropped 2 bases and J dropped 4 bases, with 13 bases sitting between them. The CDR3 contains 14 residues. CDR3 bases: TGCAGCGTTGAACAGGGCGGTTTCCCAGATACGCAGTATTTT. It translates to CSVEQGGFPDTQYF.

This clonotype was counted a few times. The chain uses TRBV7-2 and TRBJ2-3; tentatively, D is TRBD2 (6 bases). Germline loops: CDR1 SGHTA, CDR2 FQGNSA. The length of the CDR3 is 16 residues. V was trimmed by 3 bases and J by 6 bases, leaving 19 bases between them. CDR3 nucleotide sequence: TGTGCCAGCAGCTTTTTTACCCGGGAGCTTGCGGATACGCAGTATTTT. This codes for CASSFFTRELADTQYF. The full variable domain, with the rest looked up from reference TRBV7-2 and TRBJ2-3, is GAGVSQSPSNKVTEKGKDVELRCDPISGHTALYWYRQSLGQGLEFLIYFQGNSAPDKSGLPSDRFSAERTGGSVSTLTIQRTQQEDSAVYLCASSFFTRELADTQYFGPGTRLTVL.

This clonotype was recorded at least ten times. The CDR3 DNA is TGCAGCGTTGAAGGGATTAGCGGGGCCGGGGAGCTGTTTTTT. Amino acid sequence: CSVEGISGAGELFF. The chain combines TRBV29-1 with TRBJ2-2; 8 bases align to TRBD2. The ends lost 1 base at V and 6 bases at J; junction bases unmatched: 4. This CDR3 has 14 amino acids. Germline CDR1 reads SQVTM; CDR2 reads ANQGSEA.

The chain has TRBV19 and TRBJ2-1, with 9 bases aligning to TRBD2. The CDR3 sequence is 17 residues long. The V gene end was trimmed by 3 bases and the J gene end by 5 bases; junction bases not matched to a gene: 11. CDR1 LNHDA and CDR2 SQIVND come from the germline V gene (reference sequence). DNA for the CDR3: TGTGCCAGTAGTATGGGGGGTAGCGGGAGAATCCACAATGAGCAGTTCTTC. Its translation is CASSMGGSGRIHNEQFF.

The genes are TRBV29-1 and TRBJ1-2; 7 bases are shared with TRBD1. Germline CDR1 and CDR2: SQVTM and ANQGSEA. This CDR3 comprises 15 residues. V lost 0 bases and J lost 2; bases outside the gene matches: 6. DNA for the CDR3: TGCAGCGTTGAAGATCTTCGGACAGGCAACTATGGCTACACCTTC. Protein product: CSVEDLRTGNYGYTF.

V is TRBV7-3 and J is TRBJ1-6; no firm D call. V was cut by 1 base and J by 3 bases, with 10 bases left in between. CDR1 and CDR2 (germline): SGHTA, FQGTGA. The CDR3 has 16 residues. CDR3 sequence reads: CASSLNGPGYNSPLHF. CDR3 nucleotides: TGTGCCAGCAGCTTAAATGGGCCAGGCTATAATTCACCCCTCCACTTT.

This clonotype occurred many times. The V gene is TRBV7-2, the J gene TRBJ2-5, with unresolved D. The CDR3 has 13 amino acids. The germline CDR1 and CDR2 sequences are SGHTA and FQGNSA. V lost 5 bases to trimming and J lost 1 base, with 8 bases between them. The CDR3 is CASSRDPQETQYF. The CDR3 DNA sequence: TGTGCCAGCAGCCGCGATCCCCAAGAGACCCAGTACTTC. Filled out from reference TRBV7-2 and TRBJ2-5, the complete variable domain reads GAGVSQSPSNKVTEKGKDVELRCDPISGHTALYWYRQSLGQGLEFLIYFQGNSAPDKSGLPSDRFSAERTGGSVSTLTIQRTQQEDSAVYLCASSRDPQETQYFGPGTRLLVL.

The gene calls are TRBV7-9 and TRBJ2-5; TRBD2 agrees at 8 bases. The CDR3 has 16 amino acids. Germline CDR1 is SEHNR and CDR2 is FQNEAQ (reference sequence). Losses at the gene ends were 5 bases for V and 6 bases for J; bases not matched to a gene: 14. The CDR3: CASSGRGAGAGKTQYF. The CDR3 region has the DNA TGTGCCAGCAGCGGAAGGGGAGCGGGGGCCGGAAAGACCCAGTACTTC. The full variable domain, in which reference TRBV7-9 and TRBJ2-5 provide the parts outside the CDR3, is DTGVSQNPRHKITKRGQNVTFRCDPISEHNRLYWYRQTLGQGPEFLTYFQNEAQLEKSRLLSDRFSAERPKGSFSTLEIQRTEQGDSAMYLCASSGRGAGAGKTQYFGPGTRLLVL.

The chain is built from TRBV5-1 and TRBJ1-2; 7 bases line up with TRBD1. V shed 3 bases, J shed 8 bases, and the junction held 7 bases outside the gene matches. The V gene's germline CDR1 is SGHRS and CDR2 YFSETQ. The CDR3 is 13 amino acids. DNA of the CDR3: TGCGCCAGCAGCTCAGGGGGTCTCGGCGGCTACACCTTC. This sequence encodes CASSSGGLGGYTF.

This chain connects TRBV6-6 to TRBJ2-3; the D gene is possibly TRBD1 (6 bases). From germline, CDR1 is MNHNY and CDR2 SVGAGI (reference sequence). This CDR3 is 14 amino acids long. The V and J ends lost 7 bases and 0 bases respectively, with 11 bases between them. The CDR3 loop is CASKRDTSTDTQYF. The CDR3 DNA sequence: TGTGCCAGCAAAAGGGACACCAGCACAGATACGCAGTATTTT.

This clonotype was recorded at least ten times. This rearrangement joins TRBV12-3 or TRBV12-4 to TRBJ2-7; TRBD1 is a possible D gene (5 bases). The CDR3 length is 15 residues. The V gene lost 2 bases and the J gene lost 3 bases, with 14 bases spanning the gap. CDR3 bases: TGTGCCAGCAGTTTAAAGGGGCAGGGTGACTACGAGCAGTACTTC. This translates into CASSLKGQGDYEQYF.

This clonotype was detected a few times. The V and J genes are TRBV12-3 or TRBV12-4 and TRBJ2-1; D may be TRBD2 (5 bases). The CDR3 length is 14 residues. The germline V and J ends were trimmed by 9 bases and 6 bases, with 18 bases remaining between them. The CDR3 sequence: CASSRTRGSNEQFF. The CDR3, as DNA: TGTGCCAGTTCCCGGACCCGGGGAAGCAATGAGCAGTTCTTC.